The rows below give T cell receptor beta chains drawn from one sample of a study of blood T cell repertoires in COVID-19. The protocol was immunoSEQ multiplex PCR, while the TCRdb copy is restricted to in-frame clones and leaves out a portion. The sample lists tens of thousands of clones, 75% to 90% occurring once. The sequenced material came from peripheral blood. The receptors derive from a human donor in a cohort sampled during active COVID-19. Both conserved end residues are part of each CDR3. A D gene is named only where the DNA matches it firmly. Size values are once, few and many counts, or a class for expanded clones, and some rows have none.

V gene: TRBV7-2; D gene: TRBD2; clone size: .; J gene: TRBJ2-3; CDR3 DNA: TGTGCCAGCAGCTTAGCGCTGGCTAGCGGGCAAGATACGCAGTATTTT; CDR3 protein: CASSLALASGQDTQYF
V gene: TRBV19; D gene: .; clone size: .; J gene: TRBJ1-3; CDR3 DNA: TGTGCCAGTAGTATTCGGTTCAGGGGAAACTCTGGAAACACCATATATTTT; CDR3 protein: CASSIRFRGNSGNTIYF
V gene: TRBV19; D gene: .; clone size: .; J gene: TRBJ2-7; CDR3 DNA: TGTGCCAGTAGTCCCCGGGGGTACGAGCAGTACTTC; CDR3 protein: CASSPRGYEQYF
V gene: TRBV12-3/TRBV12-4; D gene: .; clone size: .; J gene: TRBJ2-7; CDR3 DNA: TGTGCCAGCAGTTTAAGGAGCTCCTACGAGCAGTACTTC; CDR3 protein: CASSLRSSYEQYF
V gene: TRBV30; D gene: TRBD2; clone size: .; J gene: TRBJ2-1; CDR3 DNA: TGTGCCTGGAGTGCGACTAGCGGGGCCTCAGGGGAGCAGTTCTTC; CDR3 protein: CAWSATSGASGEQFF
V gene: TRBV19; D gene: TRBD1; clone size: .; J gene: TRBJ1-3; CDR3 DNA: TGTGCCAGTGGGACAGGCCACTCTGGAAACACCATATATTTT; CDR3 protein: CASGTGHSGNTIYF
V gene: TRBV10-3; D gene: .; clone size: .; J gene: TRBJ1-1; CDR3 DNA: TGTGCCATCAGCCCAGGGGAGAACACTGAAGCTTTCTTT; CDR3 protein: CAISPGENTEAFF
V gene: TRBV5-1; D gene: TRBD1; clone size: .; J gene: TRBJ2-5; CDR3 DNA: TGCGCCAGCAGTCCCCCGACAGGGGCCCAAGAGACCCAGTACTTC; CDR3 protein: CASSPPTGAQETQYF
V gene: TRBV15; D gene: TRBD2; clone size: .; J gene: TRBJ2-5; CDR3 DNA: TGTGCCACCAGCAGAGATCGGGCTAGCGGGCAAGAGACCCAGTACTTC; CDR3 protein: CATSRDRASGQETQYF
V gene: TRBV5-1; D gene: .; clone size: .; J gene: TRBJ2-2; CDR3 DNA: TGCGCCAGCAGTCCAACCGGGACTGGCACCGGGGAGCTGTTTTTT; CDR3 protein: CASSPTGTGTGELFF
V gene: TRBV5-1; D gene: .; clone size: few; J gene: TRBJ2-7; CDR3 DNA: TGCGCCAGCAGCCTCAGGTCGGGGGGCTTCTCCTACGAGCAGTACTTC; CDR3 protein: CASSLRSGGFSYEQYF
V gene: TRBV6-5; D gene: .; clone size: .; J gene: TRBJ1-1; CDR3 DNA: TGTGCCAGCAGTCGTGCAGAGGCGGGGAACACTGAAGCTTTCTTT; CDR3 protein: CASSRAEAGNTEAFF
V gene: TRBV25-1; D gene: .; clone size: .; J gene: TRBJ2-5; CDR3 DNA: TGTGCCAGCAGTGAATCTGAGACCCAGTACTTC; CDR3 protein: CASSESETQYF
V gene: TRBV10-1; D gene: TRBD2; clone size: .; J gene: TRBJ2-7; CDR3 DNA: TGCGCCAGCAGTGACGGGACTAGCGGCCTCGGGGAGCAGTACTTC; CDR3 protein: CASSDGTSGLGEQYF
V gene: TRBV7-3; D gene: .; clone size: .; J gene: TRBJ2-7; CDR3 DNA: TGTGCCAGCAGCGATAAAGCGGGCCCCTCCTACGAGCAGTACTTC; CDR3 protein: CASSDKAGPSYEQYF
V gene: TRBV4-2; D gene: TRBD1; clone size: hyperexpanded; J gene: TRBJ2-2; CDR3 DNA: TGTGCCAGCAGCCGACAGGGGGCGAACACCGGGGAGCTGTTTTTT; CDR3 protein: CASSRQGANTGELFF
V gene: TRBV19; D gene: .; clone size: .; J gene: TRBJ2-1; CDR3 DNA: TGTGCCAGTAGTATACGCCACTTTGGGCCCAATGAGCAGTTCTTC; CDR3 protein: CASSIRHFGPNEQFF
V gene: TRBV7-6; D gene: TRBD1; clone size: .; J gene: TRBJ1-3; CDR3 DNA: TGTGCCAGCAGCCCGGACAGGGGGCAAACTGGAAACACCATATATTTT; CDR3 protein: CASSPDRGQTGNTIYF
V gene: TRBV5-1; D gene: TRBD1; clone size: .; J gene: TRBJ2-4; CDR3 DNA: TGCGCCAGCAGCGCGGACAGGCGAAACATTCAGTACTTC; CDR3 protein: CASSADRRNIQYF
V gene: TRBV11-2; D gene: .; clone size: .; J gene: TRBJ2-3; CDR3 DNA: TGTGCCAGCAGCTTAGGTCGCTCGCGGGGTTACACAGATACGCAGTATTTT; CDR3 protein: CASSLGRSRGYTDTQYF
V gene: TRBV7-9; D gene: TRBD1; clone size: .; J gene: TRBJ1-5; CDR3 DNA: TGTGCCAGCAGCCTAATAACCGGGACAGGGCTCAATCAGCCCCAGCATTTT; CDR3 protein: CASSLITGTGLNQPQHF
V gene: TRBV9; D gene: .; clone size: .; J gene: TRBJ1-3; CDR3 DNA: TGTGCCAGCAGCGCCACCGGACAGGGAAACACCATATATTTT; CDR3 protein: CASSATGQGNTIYF